The 6 T cell receptor beta chains below come from one sample, sequenced in a study of CD8 T cells in Susac syndrome. It was with random hexamers that about 0.45 to 1 ug RNA was reverse transcribed. MiXCR, applied by TCRdb to the immunoSEQ multiplex PCR reads, yields one record per CDR3 protein. Found here are some 300,000 distinct CDR3 sequences, 65% to 90% of them singletons; the top ten hold 0.21%. What was sequenced was CD8+ T cells from PBMCs. The receptor set was obtained from a human donor with multiple sclerosis.

The V gene is TRBV5-6, the J gene TRBJ2-1; TRBD2 matches 16 bases. Germline CDR1 and CDR2: SGHDT and YYEEEE. V shed 2 bases, J shed 2 bases, and the junction held 1 base outside the gene matches. CDR3 size: 17 residues. CDR3 region: CASSFGTSGRAYNEQFF. The CDR3 DNA sequence: TGTGCCAGCAGCTTCGGGACTAGCGGGAGGGCCTACAATGAGCAGTTCTTC. Together with reference TRBV5-6 and TRBJ2-1, the CDR3 gives the full variable domain: DAGVTQSPTHLIKTRGQQVTLRCSPKSGHDTVSWYQQALGQGPQFIFQYYEEEERQRGNFPDRFSGHQFPNYSSELNVNALLLGDSALYLCASSFGTSGRAYNEQFFGPGTRLTVL.

The V gene is TRBV20-1, the J gene TRBJ1-2; 7 bases agree with TRBD1. Germline trimming cut 6 bases from V and 4 bases from J; bases unmatched to any gene: 8. Germline CDR1 is DFQATT and CDR2 is SNEGSKA (reference sequence). The CDR3 length is 13 residues. CDR3 sequence reads: CSARPAGGYGYTF. CDR3 DNA sequence: TGCAGTGCGCGGCCTGCAGGGGGCTATGGCTACACCTTC.

This clonotype was seen a single time. This rearrangement joins TRBV19 to TRBJ2-1; no reliable D call. The V gene's germline CDR1 is LNHDA and CDR2 SQIVND (reference sequence). V was clipped by 7 bases and J by 6 bases, with 10 bases between them. CDR3 size: 12 residues. This CDR3 is CASIGGPNEQFF. DNA for the CDR3: TGTGCCAGTATCGGCGGACCCAATGAGCAGTTCTTC.

The rearrangement uses TRBV5-6 and TRBJ2-5, with 12 bases matching TRBD2. CDR1 and CDR2 (germline): SGHDT, YYEEEE. The CDR3 runs to 14 residues. V dropped 4 bases and J dropped 4; count of bases not matched to a gene: 2. Here the CDR3 DNA reads TGTGCCAGCAGCATGGGACTAGCGGGAGAGACCCAGTACTTC. It yields the protein CASSMGLAGETQYF.

The gene calls are TRBV19 and TRBJ2-7, with 9 bases aligning to TRBD1. The V segment lost 4 bases and the J segment 4 bases; nucleotides outside the gene matches: 5. Per germline, CDR1 LNHDA and CDR2 SQIVND (reference sequence). This CDR3 has 14 residues. CDR3 amino acids: CASSTGQGLYEQYF. CDR3 nucleotide sequence: TGTGCCAGTAGTACGGGACAGGGATTGTACGAGCAGTACTTC.

The rearrangement joins TRBV6-5 to TRBJ2-1; no clear D. Germline V lookup: CDR1 MNHEY, CDR2 SVGAGI. Trimming removed 3 bases from V and 3 bases from J, with 9 bases in between. The CDR3 contains 14 residues. The CDR3 sequence: CASSYLPRYNEQFF. CDR3 bases: TGTGCCAGCAGTTATCTTCCCCGCTACAATGAGCAGTTCTTC.